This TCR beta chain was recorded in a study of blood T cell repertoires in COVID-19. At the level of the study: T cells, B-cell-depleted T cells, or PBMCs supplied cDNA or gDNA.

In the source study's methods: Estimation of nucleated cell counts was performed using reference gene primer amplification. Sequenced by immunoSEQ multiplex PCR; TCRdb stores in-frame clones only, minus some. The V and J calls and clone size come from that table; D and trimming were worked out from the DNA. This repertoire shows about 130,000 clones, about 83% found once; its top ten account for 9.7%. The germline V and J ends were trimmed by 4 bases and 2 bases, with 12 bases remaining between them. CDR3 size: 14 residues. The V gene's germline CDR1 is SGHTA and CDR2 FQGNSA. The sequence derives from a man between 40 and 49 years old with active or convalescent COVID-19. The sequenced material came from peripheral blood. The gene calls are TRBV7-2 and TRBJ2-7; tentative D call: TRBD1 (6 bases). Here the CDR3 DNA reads TGTGCCAGCAGCTACTCATCAGGGGCCTACGAGCAGTACTTC. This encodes CASSYSSGAYEQYF.